These 7 T cell receptor beta chains were all obtained from the same sample, sequenced in a study of blood T cells in healthy people across ages. The use of a sample-barcoded 5' primer and a J-beta primer mix characterized a second PCR of 7 to 11 cycles. TCRdb used MiXCR to reprocess the 5' RACE reads, holding one entry per CDR3 protein. The sample has under 2,000,000 distinct CDR3 sequences, around half seen once. The sample was blood. These receptors came from a woman in her thirties or forties in good health.

This sequence joins TRBV5-6 and TRBJ1-5; 8 nucleotides align to TRBD1. Germline CDR1 and CDR2: SGHDT and YYEEEE. The CDR3 spans 16 residues. The trim removed 2 bases at V and 3 bases at J, leaving 7 bases unmatched. The CDR3 loop is CASSLTGGMNNQPQHF. CDR3 nucleotides: TGTGCCAGCAGCTTAACAGGGGGGATGAACAATCAGCCCCAGCATTTT.

This clonotype was detected only a few times. This chain connects TRBV28 to TRBJ2-5; possibly TRBD1 for D (5 bases). This CDR3 is built from 15 residues. The germline CDR1 and CDR2 sequences are MDHEN and SYDVKM. V was cut by 3 bases and J by 0 bases, with 11 bases left in between. The CDR3 here is CASSFALRDQETQYF. The CDR3 nucleotides are TGTGCCAGCAGTTTTGCCCTCAGGGACCAAGAGACCCAGTACTTC. Full variable domain (outside the CDR3, taken from reference TRBV28 and TRBJ2-5): DVKVTQSSRYLVKRTGEKVFLECVQDMDHENMFWYRQDPGLGLRLIYFSYDVKMKEKGDIPEGYSVSREKKERFSLILESASTNQTSMYLCASSFALRDQETQYFGPGTRLLVL.

The rearrangement joins TRBV5-1 to TRBJ2-7; tentatively, D is TRBD1 or TRBD2 (6 bases each). This CDR3 has 14 residues. Germline V gene sequence: CDR1 SGHRS, CDR2 YFSETQ. V was cut by 0 bases and J by 6 bases, with 13 bases left in between. The CDR3 DNA reads as TGCGCCAGCAGCTTGGCGGGGGCAGGGACCGAGCAGTACTTC. Its translation is CASSLAGAGTEQYF.

This clonotype was detected only once. The chain uses TRBV15 and TRBJ1-1; the match to TRBD1 covers 7 bases. CDR3 length: 15 residues. With 5 bases clipped from V and 0 bases from J, the junction kept 6 bases outside the gene matches. Germline CDR1 reads LNHNV; CDR2 reads YYDKDF (reference sequence). The CDR3 coding sequence is TGTGCCACCAGCGGGGACAGCTTTATGAACACTGAAGCTTTCTTT. Its translation is CATSGDSFMNTEAFF. Full variable domain (outside the CDR3, taken from reference TRBV15 and TRBJ1-1): DAMVIQNPRYQVTQFGKPVTLSCSQTLNHNVMYWYQQKSSQAPKLLFHYYDKDFNNEADTPDNFQSRRPNTSFCFLDIRSPGLGDTAMYLCATSGDSFMNTEAFFGQGTRLTVV.

This clonotype was detected a few times. The chain couples TRBV20-1 to TRBJ2-5; possibly TRBD2 for D (6 bases). The V end was cut by 1 base, the J end by 3 bases, with 12 bases between. The CDR3 runs to 14 residues. Germline V CDR1 and CDR2: DFQATT, SNEGSKA (reference sequence). In DNA form, the CDR3 reads TGCAGTGCTAGAGTCCGGGAGAAGGAAGAGACCCAGTACTTC. This codes for CSARVREKEETQYF.

In its sample, this clonotype was seen once. This rearrangement joins TRBV28 to TRBJ2-3; D possibly corresponds to TRBD1 (5 bases). There are 14 residues in the CDR3. CDR1 is MDHEN, CDR2 SYDVKM, per germline. V lost 3 bases to trimming and J lost 4 bases, with 11 bases between them. The CDR3 here is CASSLTVVADTQYF. The CDR3 DNA reads as TGTGCCAGCAGTTTGACAGTAGTGGCAGATACGCAGTATTTT.

The count of this clonotype is one. The rearrangement joins TRBV7-2 to TRBJ2-1, with TRBD1 matching over 7 bases. From germline, CDR1 is SGHTA and CDR2 FQGNSA. The trim removed 6 bases at V and 7 bases at J, leaving 12 bases unmatched. The CDR3 contains 15 residues. The CDR3 coding sequence is TGTGCCAGCAGTCCACAGGGGAGCAGGGGTAATGAGCAGTTCTTC. Its protein product is CASSPQGSRGNEQFF.